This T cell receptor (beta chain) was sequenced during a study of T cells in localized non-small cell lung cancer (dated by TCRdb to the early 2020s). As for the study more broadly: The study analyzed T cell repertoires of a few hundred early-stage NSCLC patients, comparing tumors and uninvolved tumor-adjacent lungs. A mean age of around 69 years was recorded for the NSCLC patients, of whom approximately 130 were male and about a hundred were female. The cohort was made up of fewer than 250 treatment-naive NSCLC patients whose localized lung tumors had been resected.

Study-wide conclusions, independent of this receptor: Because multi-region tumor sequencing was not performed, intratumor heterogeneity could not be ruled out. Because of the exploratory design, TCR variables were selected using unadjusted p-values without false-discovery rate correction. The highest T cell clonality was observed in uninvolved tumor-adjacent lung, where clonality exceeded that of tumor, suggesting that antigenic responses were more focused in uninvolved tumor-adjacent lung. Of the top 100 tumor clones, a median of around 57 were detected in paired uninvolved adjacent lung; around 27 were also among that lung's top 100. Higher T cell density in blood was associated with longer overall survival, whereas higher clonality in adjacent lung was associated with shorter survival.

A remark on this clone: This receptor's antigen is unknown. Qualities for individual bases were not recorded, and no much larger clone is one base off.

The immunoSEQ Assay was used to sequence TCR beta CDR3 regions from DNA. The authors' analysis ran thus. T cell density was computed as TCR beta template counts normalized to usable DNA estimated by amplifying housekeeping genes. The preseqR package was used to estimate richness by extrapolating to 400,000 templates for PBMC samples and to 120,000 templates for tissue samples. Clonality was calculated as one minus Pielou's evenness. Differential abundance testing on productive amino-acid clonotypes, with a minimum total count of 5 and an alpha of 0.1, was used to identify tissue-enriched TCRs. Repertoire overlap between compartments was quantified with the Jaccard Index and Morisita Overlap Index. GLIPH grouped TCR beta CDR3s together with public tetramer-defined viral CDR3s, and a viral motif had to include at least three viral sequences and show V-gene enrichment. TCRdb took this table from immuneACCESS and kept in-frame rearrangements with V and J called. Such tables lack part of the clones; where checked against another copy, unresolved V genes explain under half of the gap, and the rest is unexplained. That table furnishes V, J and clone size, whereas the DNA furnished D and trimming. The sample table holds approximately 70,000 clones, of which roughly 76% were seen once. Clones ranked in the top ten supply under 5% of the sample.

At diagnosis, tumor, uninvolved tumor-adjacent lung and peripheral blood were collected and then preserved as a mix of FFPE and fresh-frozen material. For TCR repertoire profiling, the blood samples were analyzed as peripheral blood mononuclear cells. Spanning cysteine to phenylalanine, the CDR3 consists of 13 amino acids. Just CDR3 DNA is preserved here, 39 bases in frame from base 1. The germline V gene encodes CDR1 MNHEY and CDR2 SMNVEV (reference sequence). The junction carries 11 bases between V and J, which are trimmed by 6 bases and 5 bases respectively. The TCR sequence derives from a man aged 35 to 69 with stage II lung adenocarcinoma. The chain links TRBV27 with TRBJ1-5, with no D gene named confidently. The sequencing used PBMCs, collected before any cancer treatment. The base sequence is TGTGCCAGCAGGGGCTACTCGGATCAGCCCCAGCATTTT. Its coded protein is CASRGYSDQPQHF.